One and the same sample provided the 5 T cell receptor beta chains below, sequenced in a study of cytomegalovirus exposure and HLA in healthy donors. The assay was immunoSEQ multiplex PCR, and TCRdb's table has in-frame clones only and misses some. The table shows roughly 75,000 clones, with 94% occurring only once. Sequenced sample: PBMCs. Receptors originate from a woman between 18 and 29 years old in good health and CMV-seronegative.

V is TRBV7-2 and J is TRBJ1-1; D may be TRBD1 (6 bases). The CDR3 has 15 residues. Germline V gene lookup returns CDR1 SGHTA and CDR2 FQGNSA. V was shortened by 5 bases and J by 1 base, with 14 bases between the two germline ends. This CDR3 is CASSTSLTGNTEAFF. As DNA, the CDR3 is TGTGCCAGCAGCACCTCCCTGACAGGGAACACTGAAGCTTTCTTT.

The chain joins TRBV10-3 to TRBJ2-7; 8 positions agree with TRBD1. V trimming: 5 bases; J trimming: 2 bases; junction bases outside the gene matches: 8. The CDR3 is 15 residues long. Looked up from germline, CDR1 is ENHRY and CDR2 is SYGVKD. Here the CDR3 reads CAISPAQGVTYEQYF. Written as DNA, the CDR3 is TGTGCCATCAGTCCCGCACAGGGGGTCACCTACGAGCAGTACTTC.

CDR3 bases: TGTGCCAGCAGTTTTGGAGGGAGGGGGATCCGCTCCTACAATGAGCAGTTCTTC. It yields the protein CASSFGGRGIRSYNEQFF. This chain links TRBV27 with TRBJ2-1; perhaps TRBD2 as D (7 bases). This CDR3 comprises 18 residues. The germline V gene has CDR1 MNHEY and CDR2 SMNVEV (reference sequence). The ends were cut back, 3 bases at V and 0 bases at J, with 18 bases in the middle.

The V call is TRBV11-3, the J call TRBJ2-7, with 7 bases lining up with TRBD1. J gave up 2 bases and V 0 bases, and 4 bases lay outside the gene matches. The CDR3 runs to 15 residues. Germline assignment: CDR1 SGHNT and CDR2 YENEEA. CDR3: CASSLEGGFTYEQYF. Written as DNA, the CDR3 is TGTGCCAGCAGCTTAGAAGGGGGCTTTACCTACGAGCAGTACTTC.

The rearrangement joins TRBV6-6 to TRBJ1-3; 8 bases map to TRBD1. With V trimmed by 5 bases and J by 0 bases, 6 bases remained unmatched. CDR1 and CDR2 (germline): MNHNY, SVGAGI (reference sequence). The CDR3 has 16 amino acids. The CDR3 DNA reads as TGTGCCAGCAGTACGACAGGGGTAAACTCTGGAAACACCATATATTTT. Translating gives CASSTTGVNSGNTIYF.